This T cell receptor beta chain was captured in a study of blood T cell repertoires in COVID-19. Background on the study: Samples taken during acute and convalescent COVID-19 were collected in the United States, Italy and Spain. Sources were T cells, B-cell-depleted T cells, or PBMCs; the material itself was cDNA or gDNA.

The germline V gene encodes CDR1 SGDLS and CDR2 YYNGEE. J was trimmed by 5 bases and V by 2 bases; bases with no gene match: 5. CDR3 length: 14 amino acids. This clone was detected only a few times. Per the original methods: Using reference gene primer amplification, nucleated cell counts were estimated. Libraries were prepared by immunoSEQ multiplex PCR; TCRdb keeps only in-frame clonotypes and omits some of them. Clone size and V and J calls were adopted from that table, with D and trimming inferred from the DNA. The sample contains under 150,000 clones, around 83% of which appear only once. Material: peripheral blood. This clonotype was obtained from a man aged 35 to 55 with active or convalescent COVID-19. The chain uses TRBV9 and TRBJ1-2, with TRBD1 identical over 8 bases. For the CDR3, the DNA is TGTGCCAGCAGCGTGGGTCAGGGGGCTTATGGCTACACCTTC. It specifies CASSVGQGAYGYTF. Full variable domain (outside the CDR3, taken from reference TRBV9 and TRBJ1-2): DSGVTQTPKHLITATGQRVTLRCSPRSGDLSVYWYQQSLDQGLQFLIQYYNGEERAKGNILERFSAQQFPDLHSELNLSSLELGDSALYFCASSVGQGAYGYTFGSGTRLTVV.